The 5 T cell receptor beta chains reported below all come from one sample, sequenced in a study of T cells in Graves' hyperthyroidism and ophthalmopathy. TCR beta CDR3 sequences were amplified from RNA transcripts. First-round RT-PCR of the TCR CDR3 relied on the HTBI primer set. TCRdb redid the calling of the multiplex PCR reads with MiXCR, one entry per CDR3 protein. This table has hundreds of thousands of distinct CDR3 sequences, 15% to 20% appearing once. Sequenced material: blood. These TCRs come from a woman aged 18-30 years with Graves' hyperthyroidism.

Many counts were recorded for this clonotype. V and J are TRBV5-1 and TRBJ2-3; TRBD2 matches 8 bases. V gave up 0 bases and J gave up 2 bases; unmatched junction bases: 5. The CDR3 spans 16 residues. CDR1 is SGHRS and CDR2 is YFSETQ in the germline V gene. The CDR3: CASSLDSGAFTDTQYF. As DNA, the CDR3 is TGCGCCAGCAGCTTGGATAGCGGGGCCTTCACAGATACGCAGTATTTT.

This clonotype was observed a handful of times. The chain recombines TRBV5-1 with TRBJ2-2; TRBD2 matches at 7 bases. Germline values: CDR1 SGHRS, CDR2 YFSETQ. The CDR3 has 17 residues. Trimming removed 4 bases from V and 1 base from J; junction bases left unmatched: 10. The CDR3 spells CASSPRGSGRNTGELFF. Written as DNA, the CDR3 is TGCGCCAGCAGCCCGCGGGGGAGCGGGCGGAACACCGGGGAGCTGTTTTTT.

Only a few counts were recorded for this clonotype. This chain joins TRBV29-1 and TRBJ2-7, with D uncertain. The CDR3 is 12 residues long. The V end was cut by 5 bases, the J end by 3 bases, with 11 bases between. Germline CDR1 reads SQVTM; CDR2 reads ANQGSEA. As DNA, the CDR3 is TGCAGCGTTATGTCGGTTAACTACGAGCAGTACTTC. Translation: CSVMSVNYEQYF.

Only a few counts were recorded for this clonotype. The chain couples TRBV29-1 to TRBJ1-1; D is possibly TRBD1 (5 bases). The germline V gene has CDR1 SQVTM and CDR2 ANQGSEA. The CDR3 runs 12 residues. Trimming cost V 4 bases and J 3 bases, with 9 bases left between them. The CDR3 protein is CSVVGDHTEAFF. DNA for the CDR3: TGCAGCGTTGTGGGGGACCACACTGAAGCTTTCTTT.

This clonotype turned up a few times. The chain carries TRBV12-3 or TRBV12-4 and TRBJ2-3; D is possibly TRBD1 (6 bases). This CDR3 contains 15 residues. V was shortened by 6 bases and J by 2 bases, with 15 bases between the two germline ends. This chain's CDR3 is CASRWGLPSTDTQYF. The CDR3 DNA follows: TGTGCCAGCAGGTGGGGGCTTCCGTCCACAGATACGCAGTATTTT.